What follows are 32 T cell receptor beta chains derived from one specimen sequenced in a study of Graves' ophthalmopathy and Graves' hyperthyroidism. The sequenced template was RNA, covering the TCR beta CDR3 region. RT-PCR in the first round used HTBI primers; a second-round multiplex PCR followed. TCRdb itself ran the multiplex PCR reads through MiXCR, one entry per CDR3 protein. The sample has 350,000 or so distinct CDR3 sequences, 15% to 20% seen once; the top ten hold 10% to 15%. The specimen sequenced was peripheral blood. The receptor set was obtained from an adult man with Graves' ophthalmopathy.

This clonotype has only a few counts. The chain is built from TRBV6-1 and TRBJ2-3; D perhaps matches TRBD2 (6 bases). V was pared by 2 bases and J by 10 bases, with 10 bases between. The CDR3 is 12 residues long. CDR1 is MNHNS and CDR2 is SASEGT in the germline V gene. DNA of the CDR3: TGTGCCAGCAGTGAACTTTCGGGGGCGCAGTATTTT. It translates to CASSELSGAQYF.

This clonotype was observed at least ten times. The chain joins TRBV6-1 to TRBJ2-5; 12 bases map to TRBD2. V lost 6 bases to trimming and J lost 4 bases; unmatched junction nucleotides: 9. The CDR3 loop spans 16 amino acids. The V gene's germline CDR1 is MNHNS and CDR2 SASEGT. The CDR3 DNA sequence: TGTGCCAGCAGCCGTGGACTAGCGGGGACCATAGAGACCCAGTACTTC. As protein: CASSRGLAGTIETQYF.

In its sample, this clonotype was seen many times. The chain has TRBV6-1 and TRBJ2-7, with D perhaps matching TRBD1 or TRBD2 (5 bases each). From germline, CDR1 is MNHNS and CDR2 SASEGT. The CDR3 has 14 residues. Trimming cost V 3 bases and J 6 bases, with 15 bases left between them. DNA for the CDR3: TGTGCCAGCAGTGAGGGTAGGGGCCGGGGCGAGCAGTACTTC. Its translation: CASSEGRGRGEQYF.

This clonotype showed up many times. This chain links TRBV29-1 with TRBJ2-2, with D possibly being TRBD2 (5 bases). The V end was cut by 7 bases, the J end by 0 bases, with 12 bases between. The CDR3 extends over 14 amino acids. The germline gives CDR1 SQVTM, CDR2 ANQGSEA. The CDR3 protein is CSAQDGTNTGELFF. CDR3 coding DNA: TGCAGCGCCCAGGACGGGACGAACACCGGGGAGCTGTTTTTT.

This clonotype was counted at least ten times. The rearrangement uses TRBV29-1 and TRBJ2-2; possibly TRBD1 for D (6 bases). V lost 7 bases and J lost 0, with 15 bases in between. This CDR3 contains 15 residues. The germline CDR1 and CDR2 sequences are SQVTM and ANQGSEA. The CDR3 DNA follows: TGCAGCGCTGGATCAGGGGCCTCGAACACCGGGGAGCTGTTTTTT. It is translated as CSAGSGASNTGELFF.

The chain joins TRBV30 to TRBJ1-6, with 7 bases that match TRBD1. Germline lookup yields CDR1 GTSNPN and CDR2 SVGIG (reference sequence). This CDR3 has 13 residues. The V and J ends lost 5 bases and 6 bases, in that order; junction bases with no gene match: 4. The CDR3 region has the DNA TGTGCCTGGCATGGACAGGTTAATTCACCCCTCCACTTT. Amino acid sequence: CAWHGQVNSPLHF.

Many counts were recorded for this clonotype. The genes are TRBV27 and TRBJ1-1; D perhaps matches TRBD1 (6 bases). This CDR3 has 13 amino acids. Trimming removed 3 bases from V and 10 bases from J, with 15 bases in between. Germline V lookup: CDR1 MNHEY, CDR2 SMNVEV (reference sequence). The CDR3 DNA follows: TGTGCCAGCAGTTTTACGGGGGGCAAGGCAGCTTTCTTT. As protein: CASSFTGGKAAFF.

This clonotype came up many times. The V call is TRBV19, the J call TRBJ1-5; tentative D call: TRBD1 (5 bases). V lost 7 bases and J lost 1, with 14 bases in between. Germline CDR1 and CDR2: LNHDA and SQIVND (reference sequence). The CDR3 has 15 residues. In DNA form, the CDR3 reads TGTGCCAGTATTCAAGTAGCAGGGAGCAATCAGCCCCAGCATTTT. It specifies CASIQVAGSNQPQHF.

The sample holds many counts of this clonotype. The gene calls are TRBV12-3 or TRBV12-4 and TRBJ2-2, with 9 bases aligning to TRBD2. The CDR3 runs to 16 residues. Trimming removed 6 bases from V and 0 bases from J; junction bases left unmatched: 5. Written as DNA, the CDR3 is TGTGCCAGCAGGCGTAGCGGGGGCCCGAACACCGGGGAGCTGTTTTTT. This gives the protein CASRRSGGPNTGELFF.

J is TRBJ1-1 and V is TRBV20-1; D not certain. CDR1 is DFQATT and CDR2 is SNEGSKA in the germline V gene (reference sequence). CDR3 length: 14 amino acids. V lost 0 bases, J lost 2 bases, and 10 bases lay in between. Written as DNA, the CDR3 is TGCAGTGCTAGAGAGGGCAAGGGAAACACTGAAGCTTTCTTT. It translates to CSAREGKGNTEAFF.

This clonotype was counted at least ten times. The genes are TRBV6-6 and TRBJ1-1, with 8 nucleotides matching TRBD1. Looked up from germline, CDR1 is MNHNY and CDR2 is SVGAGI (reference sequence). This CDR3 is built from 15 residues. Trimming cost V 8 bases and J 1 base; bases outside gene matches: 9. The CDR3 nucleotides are TGTGCCAGCGACCTACAGGGGGGACAGAACACTGAAGCTTTCTTT. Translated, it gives CASDLQGGQNTEAFF.

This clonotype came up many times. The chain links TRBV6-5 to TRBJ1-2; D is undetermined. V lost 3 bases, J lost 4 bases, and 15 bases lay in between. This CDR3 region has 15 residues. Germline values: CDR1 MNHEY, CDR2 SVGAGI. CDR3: CASSYDPTSVYGYTF. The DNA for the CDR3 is TGTGCCAGCAGTTATGACCCGACATCCGTCTATGGCTACACCTTC.

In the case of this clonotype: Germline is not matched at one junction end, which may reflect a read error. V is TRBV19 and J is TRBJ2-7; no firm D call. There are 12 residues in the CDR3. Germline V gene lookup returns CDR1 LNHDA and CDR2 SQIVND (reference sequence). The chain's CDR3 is CASSSRSYEKYF. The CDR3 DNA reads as TGTGCCAGTAGTTCCCGGTCCTACGAGAAGTACTTC.

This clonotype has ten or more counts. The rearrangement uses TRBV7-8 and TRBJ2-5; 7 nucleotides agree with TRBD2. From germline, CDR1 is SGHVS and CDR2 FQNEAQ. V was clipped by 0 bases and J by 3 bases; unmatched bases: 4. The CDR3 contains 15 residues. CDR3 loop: CASSLAAGVKETQYF. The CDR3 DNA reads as TGTGCCAGCAGCTTAGCGGCGGGGGTTAAAGAGACCCAGTACTTC.

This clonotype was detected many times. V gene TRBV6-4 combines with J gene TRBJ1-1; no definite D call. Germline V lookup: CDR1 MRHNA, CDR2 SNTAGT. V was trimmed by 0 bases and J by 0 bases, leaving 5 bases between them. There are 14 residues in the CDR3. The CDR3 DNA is TGTGCCAGCAGTGACTCTAGCATGAACACTGAAGCTTTCTTT. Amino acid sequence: CASSDSSMNTEAFF.

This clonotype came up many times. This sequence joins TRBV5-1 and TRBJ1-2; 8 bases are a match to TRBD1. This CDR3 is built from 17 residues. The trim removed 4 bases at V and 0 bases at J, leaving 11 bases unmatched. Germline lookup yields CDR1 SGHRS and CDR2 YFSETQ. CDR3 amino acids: CASSETAGGSANYGYTF. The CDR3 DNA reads TGCGCCAGCAGCGAAACGGCAGGGGGCTCAGCTAACTATGGCTACACCTTC.

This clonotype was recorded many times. The CDR3, as DNA: TGTGCCAGCAGTGGAAGGGGACTCACTAGCAATCAGCCCCAGCATTTT. Amino acid sequence: CASSGRGLTSNQPQHF. The chain combines TRBV6-1 with TRBJ1-5; weak D call: TRBD1 (5 bases). CDR3 length equals 16 residues. Trimming left V 4 bases short and J 0 bases short, with 13 bases between. The germline V gene encodes CDR1 MNHNS and CDR2 SASEGT.

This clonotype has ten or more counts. CDR3: CAWRKADLYEQYF. The CDR3, as DNA: TGTGCCTGGAGGAAGGCTGACCTCTACGAGCAGTACTTC. V usage is TRBV30 and J usage is TRBJ2-7; D not resolved. The CDR3 runs to 13 residues. The V end lost 3 bases, the J end lost 3 bases, and 12 bases lay between the germline ends. The germline V gene encodes CDR1 GTSNPN and CDR2 SVGIG (reference sequence).

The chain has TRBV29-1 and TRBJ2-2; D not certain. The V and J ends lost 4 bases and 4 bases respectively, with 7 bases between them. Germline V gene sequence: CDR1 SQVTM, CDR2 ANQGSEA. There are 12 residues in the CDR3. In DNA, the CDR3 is TGCAGCGTTGGTTTGGGCACCGGGGAGCTGTTTTTT. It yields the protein CSVGLGTGELFF.

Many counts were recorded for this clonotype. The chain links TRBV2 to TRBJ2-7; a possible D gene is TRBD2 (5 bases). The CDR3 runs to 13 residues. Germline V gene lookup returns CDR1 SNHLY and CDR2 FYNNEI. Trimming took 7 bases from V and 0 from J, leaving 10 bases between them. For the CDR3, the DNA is TGTGCCAGCATGGCGGGCGACTCCTACGAGCAGTACTTC. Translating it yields CASMAGDSYEQYF.

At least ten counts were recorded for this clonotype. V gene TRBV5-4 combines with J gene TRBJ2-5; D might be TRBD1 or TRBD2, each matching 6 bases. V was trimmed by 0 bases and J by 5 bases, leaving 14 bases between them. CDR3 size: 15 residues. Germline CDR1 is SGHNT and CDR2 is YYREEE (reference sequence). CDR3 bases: TGTGCCAGCAGCTTGGGAACAGGGACTCATGAGACCCAGTACTTC. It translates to CASSLGTGTHETQYF.

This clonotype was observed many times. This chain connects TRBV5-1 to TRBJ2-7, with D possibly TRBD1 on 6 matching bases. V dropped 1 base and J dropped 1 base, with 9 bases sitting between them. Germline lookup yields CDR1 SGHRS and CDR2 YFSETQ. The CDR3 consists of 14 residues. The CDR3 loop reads CASSLWTASYEQYF. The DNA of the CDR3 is TGCGCCAGCAGCTTGTGGACAGCTTCCTACGAGCAGTACTTC.

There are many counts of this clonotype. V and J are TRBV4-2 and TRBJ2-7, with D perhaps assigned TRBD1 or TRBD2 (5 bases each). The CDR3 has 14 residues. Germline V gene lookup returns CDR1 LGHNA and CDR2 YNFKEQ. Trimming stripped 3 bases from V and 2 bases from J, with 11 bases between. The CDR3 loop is CASSHGDDTYEQYF. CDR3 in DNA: TGTGCCAGCAGCCATGGGGACGACACCTACGAGCAGTACTTC.

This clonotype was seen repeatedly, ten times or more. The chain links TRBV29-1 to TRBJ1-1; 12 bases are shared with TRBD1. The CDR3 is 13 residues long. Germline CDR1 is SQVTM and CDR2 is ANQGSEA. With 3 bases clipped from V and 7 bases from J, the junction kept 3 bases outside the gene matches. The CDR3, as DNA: TGCAGCGTTGAGGGACAGGGGGCTGGTGAAGCTTTCTTT. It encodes CSVEGQGAGEAFF.

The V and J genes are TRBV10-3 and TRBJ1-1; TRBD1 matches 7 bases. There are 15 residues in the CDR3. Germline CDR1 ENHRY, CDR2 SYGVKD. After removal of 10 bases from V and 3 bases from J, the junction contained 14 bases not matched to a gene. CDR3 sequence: CATSTGAPDDTEAFF. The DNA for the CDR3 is TGTGCCACCTCAACAGGGGCCCCGGACGACACTGAAGCTTTCTTT.

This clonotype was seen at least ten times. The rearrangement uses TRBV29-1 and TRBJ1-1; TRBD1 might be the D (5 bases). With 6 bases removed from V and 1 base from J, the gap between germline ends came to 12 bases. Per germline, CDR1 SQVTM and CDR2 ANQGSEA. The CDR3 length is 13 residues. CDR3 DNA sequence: TGCAGCGTCCAACGGGGGGGGAACACTGAAGCTTTCTTT. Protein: CSVQRGGNTEAFF.

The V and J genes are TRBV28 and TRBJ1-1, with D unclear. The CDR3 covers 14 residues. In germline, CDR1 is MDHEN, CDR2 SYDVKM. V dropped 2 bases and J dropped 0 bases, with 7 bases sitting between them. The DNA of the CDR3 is TGTGCCAGCAGTTTACCTTACTTGAACACTGAAGCTTTCTTT. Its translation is CASSLPYLNTEAFF. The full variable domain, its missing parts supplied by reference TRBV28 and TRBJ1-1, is DVKVTQSSRYLVKRTGEKVFLECVQDMDHENMFWYRQDPGLGLRLIYFSYDVKMKEKGDIPEGYSVSREKKERFSLILESASTNQTSMYLCASSLPYLNTEAFFGQGTRLTVV.

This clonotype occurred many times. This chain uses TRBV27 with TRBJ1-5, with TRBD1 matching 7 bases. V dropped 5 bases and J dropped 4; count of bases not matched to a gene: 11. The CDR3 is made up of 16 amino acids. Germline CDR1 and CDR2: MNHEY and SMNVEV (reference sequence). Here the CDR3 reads CASSPRTGSRNQPQHF. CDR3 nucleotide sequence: TGTGCCAGCAGTCCCAGGACAGGTAGCAGGAATCAGCCCCAGCATTTT.

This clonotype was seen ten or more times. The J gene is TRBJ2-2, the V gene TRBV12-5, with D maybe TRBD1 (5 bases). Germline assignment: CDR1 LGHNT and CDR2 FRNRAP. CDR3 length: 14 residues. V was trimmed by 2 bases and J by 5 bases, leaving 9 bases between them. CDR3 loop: CASGLQGLTGELFF. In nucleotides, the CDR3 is TGTGCTAGTGGTTTGCAGGGTCTAACCGGGGAGCTGTTTTTT.

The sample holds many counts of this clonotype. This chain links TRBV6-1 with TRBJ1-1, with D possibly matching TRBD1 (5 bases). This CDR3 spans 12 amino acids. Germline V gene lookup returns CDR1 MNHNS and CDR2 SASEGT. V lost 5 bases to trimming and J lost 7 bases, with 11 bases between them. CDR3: CASSPGTSEAFF. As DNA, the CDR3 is TGTGCCAGCAGTCCAGGGACGAGTGAAGCTTTCTTT.

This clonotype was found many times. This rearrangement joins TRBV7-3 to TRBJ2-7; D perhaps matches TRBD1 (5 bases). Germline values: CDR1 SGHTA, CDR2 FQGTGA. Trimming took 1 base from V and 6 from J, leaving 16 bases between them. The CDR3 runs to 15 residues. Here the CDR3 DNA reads TGTGCCAGCAGCTTAATTGGTCAGGGAAATGCCGAGCAGTACTTC. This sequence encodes CASSLIGQGNAEQYF.

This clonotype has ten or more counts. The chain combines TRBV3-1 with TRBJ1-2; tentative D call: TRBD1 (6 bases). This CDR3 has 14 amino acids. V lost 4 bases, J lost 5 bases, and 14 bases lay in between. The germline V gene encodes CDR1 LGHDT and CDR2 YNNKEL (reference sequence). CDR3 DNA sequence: TGTGCCAGCAGCCGTACAGGGTCAGGATATGGCTACACCTTC. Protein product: CASSRTGSGYGYTF.